This T cell receptor (beta chain) appears in the sequencing data of a study of blood T cell repertoires in COVID-19. This clone is a singleton in its sample. Trimming stripped 0 bases from V and 3 bases from J, with 17 bases between. The length of the CDR3 is 17 residues. The V gene's germline CDR1 is ENHRY and CDR2 SYGVKD. Only in-frame clones appear in the TCRdb table, and some are missing; sequencing was by immunoSEQ multiplex PCR. The data show around 300,000 clones, approximately 91% seen once. The sample taken for sequencing was peripheral blood. The chain recombines TRBV10-3 with TRBJ1-2; D call uncertain. The clonotype comes from a man aged 45-65 years with acute or convalescent COVID-19. CDR3 amino acids: CAISESLRSGGHYGYTF. In nucleotides, the CDR3 is TGTGCCATCAGTGAGTCCCTCCGCAGCGGAGGGCACTATGGCTACACCTTC.